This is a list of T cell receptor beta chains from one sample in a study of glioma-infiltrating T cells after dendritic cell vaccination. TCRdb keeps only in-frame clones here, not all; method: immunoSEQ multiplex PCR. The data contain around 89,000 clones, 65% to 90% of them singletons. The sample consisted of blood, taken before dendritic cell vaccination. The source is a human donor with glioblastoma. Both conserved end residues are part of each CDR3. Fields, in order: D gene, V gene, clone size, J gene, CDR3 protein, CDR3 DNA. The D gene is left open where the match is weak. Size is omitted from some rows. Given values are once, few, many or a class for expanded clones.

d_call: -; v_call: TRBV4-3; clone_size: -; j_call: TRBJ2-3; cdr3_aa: CASSQEGAGAPTDTQYF; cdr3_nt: TGCGCCAGCAGCCAAGAAGGCGCAGGGGCACCCACAGATACGCAGTATTTT
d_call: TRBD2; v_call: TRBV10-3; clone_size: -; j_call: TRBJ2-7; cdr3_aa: CAISPGLGVSYEQYF; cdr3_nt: TGTGCCATTTCTCCGGGACTAGGTGTATCCTACGAGCAGTACTTC
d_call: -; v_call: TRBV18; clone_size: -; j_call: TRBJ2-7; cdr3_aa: CASSPPFQNYEQYF; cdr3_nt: TGTGCCAGCTCACCACCGTTCCAGAACTACGAGCAGTACTTC
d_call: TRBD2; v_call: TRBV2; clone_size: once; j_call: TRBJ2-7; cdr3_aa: CASRVNPSGEVNEQYF; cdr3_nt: TGTGCCAGCAGGGTGAATCCTAGCGGGGAGGTGAACGAGCAGTACTTC
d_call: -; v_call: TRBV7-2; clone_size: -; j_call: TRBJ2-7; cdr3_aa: CASSSSVSYEQYF; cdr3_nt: TGTGCCAGCAGCTCGAGTGTCTCCTACGAGCAGTACTTC
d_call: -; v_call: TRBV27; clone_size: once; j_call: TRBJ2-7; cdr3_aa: CASSLQGRNYEQYF; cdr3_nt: TGTGCCAGCAGTTTACAGGGTCGGAACTACGAGCAGTACTTC
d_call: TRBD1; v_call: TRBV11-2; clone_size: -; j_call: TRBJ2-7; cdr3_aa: CASSLVGQGATYEQYF; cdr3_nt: TGTGCCAGCAGCTTAGTGGGACAGGGGGCAACCTACGAGCAGTACTTC
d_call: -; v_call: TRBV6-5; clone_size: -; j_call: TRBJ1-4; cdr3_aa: CATQGQNNEKLFF; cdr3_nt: TGTGCCACCCAAGGACAGAATAATGAAAAACTGTTTTTT
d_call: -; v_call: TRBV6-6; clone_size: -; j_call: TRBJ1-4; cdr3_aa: CASSYSIGINEKLFF; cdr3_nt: TGTGCCAGCAGTTACTCGATTGGCATTAATGAAAAACTGTTTTTT
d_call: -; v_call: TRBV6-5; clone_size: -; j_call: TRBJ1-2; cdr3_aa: CAAKRGSYGYTF; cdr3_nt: TGTGCCGCCAAGCGGGGTAGCTATGGCTACACCTTC
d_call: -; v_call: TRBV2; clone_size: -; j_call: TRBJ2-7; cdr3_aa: CASSETSSYEQYF; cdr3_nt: TGTGCCAGCAGTGAAACTAGCTCCTACGAGCAGTACTTC
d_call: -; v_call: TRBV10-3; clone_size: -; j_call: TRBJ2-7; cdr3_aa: CAISEQGGSTYEQYF; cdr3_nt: TGTGCCATCAGTGAGCAGGGGGGCTCTACCTACGAGCAGTACTTC
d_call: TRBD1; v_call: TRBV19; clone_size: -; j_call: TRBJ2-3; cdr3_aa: CASSQIQGDTQYF; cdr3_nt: TGTGCCAGTAGCCAAATACAGGGGGATACGCAGTATTTT
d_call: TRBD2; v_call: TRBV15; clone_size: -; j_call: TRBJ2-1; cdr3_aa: CATSKASGRANEQFF; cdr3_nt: TGTGCCACCAGTAAGGCCAGCGGGAGGGCCAATGAGCAGTTCTTC
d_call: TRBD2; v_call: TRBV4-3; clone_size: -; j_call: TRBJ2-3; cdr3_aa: CASSQGYFVGTSGHEEGDTQYF; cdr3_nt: TGCGCCAGCAGCCAAGGTTATTTTGTAGGGACTAGCGGGCACGAGGAGGGAGATACGCAGTATTTT
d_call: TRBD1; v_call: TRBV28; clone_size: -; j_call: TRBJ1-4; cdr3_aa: CASRHRGGRGGENEKLFF; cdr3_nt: TGTGCCAGCAGGCACAGGGGGGGCAGAGGGGGTGAGAATGAAAAACTGTTTTTT
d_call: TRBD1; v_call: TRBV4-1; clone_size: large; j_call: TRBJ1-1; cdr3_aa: CASRVEGAPNTEAFF; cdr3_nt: TGCGCCAGCAGAGTGGAGGGGGCCCCGAACACTGAAGCTTTCTTT
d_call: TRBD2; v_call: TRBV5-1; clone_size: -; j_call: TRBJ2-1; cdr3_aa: CASSPQGLAGIVNEQFF; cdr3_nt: TGCGCCAGCAGCCCCCAGGGACTAGCGGGGATTGTAAATGAGCAGTTCTTC
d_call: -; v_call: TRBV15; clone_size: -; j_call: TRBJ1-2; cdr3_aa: CATSRDPRGTGIGYTF; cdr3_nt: TGTGCCACCAGCAGAGATCCGAGGGGGACCGGTATCGGTTACACCTTC
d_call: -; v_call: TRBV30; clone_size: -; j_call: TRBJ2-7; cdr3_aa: CAWTAGSYEQYF; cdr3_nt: TGTGCCTGGACGGCAGGCTCCTACGAGCAGTACTTC
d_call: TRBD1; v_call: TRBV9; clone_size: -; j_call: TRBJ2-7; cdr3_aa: CASSRGTGYAYEQYF; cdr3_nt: TGTGCCAGCAGCCGCGGGACAGGGTACGCCTACGAGCAGTACTTC
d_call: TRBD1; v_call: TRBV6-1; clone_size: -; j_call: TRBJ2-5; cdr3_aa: CATSPRQGKETQYF; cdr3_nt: TGTGCCACCTCACCCAGACAGGGGAAAGAGACCCAGTACTTC
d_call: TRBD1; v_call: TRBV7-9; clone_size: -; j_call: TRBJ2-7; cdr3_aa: CASSIEGQGASYEQYF; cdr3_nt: TGTGCCAGCAGCATAGAGGGACAGGGGGCTTCCTACGAGCAGTACTTC
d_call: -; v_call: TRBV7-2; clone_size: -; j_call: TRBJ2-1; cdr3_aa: CASSLSSGPTSEQFF; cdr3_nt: TGTGCCAGCAGCCTCTCGAGCGGCCCCACCTCTGAGCAGTTCTTC
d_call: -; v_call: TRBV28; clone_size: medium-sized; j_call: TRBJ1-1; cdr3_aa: CASSPGDLMNTEAFF; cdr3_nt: TGTGCCAGCAGTCCAGGGGACCTAATGAACACTGAAGCTTTCTTT
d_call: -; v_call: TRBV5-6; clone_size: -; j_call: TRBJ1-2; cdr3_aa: CASYRVDGYGYTF; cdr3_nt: TGTGCCAGTTACAGGGTTGATGGCTATGGCTACACCTTC
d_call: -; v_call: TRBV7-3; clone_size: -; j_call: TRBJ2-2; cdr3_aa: CAAGEQVLGGTGELFF; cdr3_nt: TGTGCAGCCGGTGAACAGGTTTTAGGTGGGACCGGGGAGCTGTTTTTT
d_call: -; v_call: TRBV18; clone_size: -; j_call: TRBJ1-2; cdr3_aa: CASSPLQDSHYGYTF; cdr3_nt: TGTGCCAGCTCGCCACTCCAGGACAGTCACTATGGCTACACCTTC